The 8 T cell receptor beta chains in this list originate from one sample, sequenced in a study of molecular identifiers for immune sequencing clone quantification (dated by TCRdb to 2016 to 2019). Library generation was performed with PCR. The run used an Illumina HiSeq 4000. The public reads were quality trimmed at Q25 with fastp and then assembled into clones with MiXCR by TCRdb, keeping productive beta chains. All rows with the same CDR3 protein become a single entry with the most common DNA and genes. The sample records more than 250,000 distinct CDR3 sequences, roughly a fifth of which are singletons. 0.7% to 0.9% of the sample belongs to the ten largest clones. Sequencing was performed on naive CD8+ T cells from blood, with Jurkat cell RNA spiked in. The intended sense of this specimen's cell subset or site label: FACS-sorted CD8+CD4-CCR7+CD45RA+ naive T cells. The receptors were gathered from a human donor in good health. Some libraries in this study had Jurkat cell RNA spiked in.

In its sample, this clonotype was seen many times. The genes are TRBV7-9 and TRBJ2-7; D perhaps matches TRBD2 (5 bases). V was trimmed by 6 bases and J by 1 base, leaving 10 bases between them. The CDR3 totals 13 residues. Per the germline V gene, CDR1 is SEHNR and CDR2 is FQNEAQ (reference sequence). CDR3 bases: TGTGCCAGCAGTTTCCCGGGGTCCTACGAGCAGTACTTC. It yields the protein CASSFPGSYEQYF.

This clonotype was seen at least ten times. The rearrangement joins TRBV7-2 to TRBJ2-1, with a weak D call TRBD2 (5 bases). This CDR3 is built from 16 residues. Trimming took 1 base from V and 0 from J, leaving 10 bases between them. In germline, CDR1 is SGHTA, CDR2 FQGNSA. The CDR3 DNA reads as TGTGCCAGCAGCTTAGAGCGGATGAGCTCCTACAATGAGCAGTTCTTC. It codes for CASSLERMSSYNEQFF.

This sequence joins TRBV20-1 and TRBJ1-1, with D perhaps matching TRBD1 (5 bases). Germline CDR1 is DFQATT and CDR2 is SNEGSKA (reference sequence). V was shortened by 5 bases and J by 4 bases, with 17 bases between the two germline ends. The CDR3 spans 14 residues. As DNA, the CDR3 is TGCAGTGCTCCGGGGTTCGGGGGGTTCACTGAAGCTTTCTTT. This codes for CSAPGFGGFTEAFF.

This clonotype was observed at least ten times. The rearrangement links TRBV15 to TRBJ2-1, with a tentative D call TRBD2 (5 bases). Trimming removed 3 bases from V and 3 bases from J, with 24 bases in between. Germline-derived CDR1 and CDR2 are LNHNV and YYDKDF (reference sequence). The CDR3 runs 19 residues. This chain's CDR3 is CATSSTLFGGRSIYNEQFF. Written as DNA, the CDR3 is TGTGCCACCAGCAGCACCCTGTTTGGTGGGAGAAGTATCTACAATGAGCAGTTCTTC.

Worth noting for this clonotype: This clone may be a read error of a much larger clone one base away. The chain's CDR3 is CASSYGPGDEKPFF. The CDR3 bases are TGTGCCAGCAGCTACGGACCCGGGGATGAAAAACCGTTTTTT. V usage is TRBV7-9 and J usage is TRBJ1-4; D remains unclear. Germline CDR1 and CDR2: SEHNR and FQNEAQ (reference sequence). This CDR3 is built from 14 residues. The full variable domain, its missing parts supplied by reference TRBV7-9 and TRBJ1-4, is DTGVSQNPRHKITKRGQNVTFRCDPISEHNRLYWYRQTLGQGPEFLTYFQNEAQLEKSRLLSDRFSAERPKGSFSTLEIQRTEQGDSAMYLCASSYGPGDEKPFFGSGTQLSVL.

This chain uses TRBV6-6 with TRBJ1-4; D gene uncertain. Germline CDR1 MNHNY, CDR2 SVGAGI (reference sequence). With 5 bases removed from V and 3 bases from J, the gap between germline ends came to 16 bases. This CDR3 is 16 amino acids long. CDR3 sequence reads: CASSPAGSGANEKLFF. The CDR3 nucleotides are TGTGCCAGCAGTCCGGCCGGGTCTGGCGCTAATGAAAAACTGTTTTTT.

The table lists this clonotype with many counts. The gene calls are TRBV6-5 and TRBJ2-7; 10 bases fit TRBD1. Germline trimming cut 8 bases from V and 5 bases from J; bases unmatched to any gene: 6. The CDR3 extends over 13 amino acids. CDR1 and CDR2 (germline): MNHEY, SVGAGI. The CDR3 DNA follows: TGTGCCAGCTACGGACAGGGGGTAAACGAGCAGTACTTC. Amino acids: CASYGQGVNEQYF.

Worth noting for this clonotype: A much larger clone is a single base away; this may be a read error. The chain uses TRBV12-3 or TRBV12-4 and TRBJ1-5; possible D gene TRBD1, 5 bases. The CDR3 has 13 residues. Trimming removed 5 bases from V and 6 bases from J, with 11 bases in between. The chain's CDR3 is CASSRQTSQPQHF. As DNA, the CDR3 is TGTGCCAGCAGTCGACAGACAAGTCAGCCCCAGCATTTT.